This T cell receptor (beta chain) was captured by sequencing in a study of somatic mutations in cytotoxic T cells in rheumatoid arthritis (dated by TCRdb to 2017 to 2019). Context from the whole study: Some V beta antibody-stained T-cell populations were flow-sorted on a FACSAria II or Sony SH800 at nearly 100% purity, and sorted V beta1+ cells also underwent TCRB sequencing. Whether expanded CD8+ T-cell clones in untreated, newly diagnosed rheumatoid arthritis carry somatic mutations was the study question, and clonality was characterized with TCRB deep sequencing. TCRB deep sequencing covered some 65 patients with rheumatoid arthritis along with approximately 20 healthy controls. The median ages of the patient and control groups were essentially identical.

Note on this clone: The clone's antigen remains unknown. The record has no base qualities; no much larger clone is one base away.

V was cut back by 0 bases and J by 5 bases, leaving a gap of 13 bases between them. CDR1 and CDR2 are drawn from the germline V gene (reference sequence): LNHNV, YYDKDF. The CDR3 measures 15 amino acids from cysteine to phenylalanine. Only the CDR3 DNA is retained, 45 bases long and in frame from the first base. The paper as a whole reports these results and caveats: It was unknown which antigens the expanded CD8+ clones targeted, and their absence from virus-specific databases did not exclude viral specificity. CD8+ clonality increased with age in patients (Spearman r ~ 0.47) but not in healthy controls. There was no significant difference in CD8+ T-cell clonality between rheumatoid arthritis patients and age-matched healthy controls. The largest CD8+ clone made up more than 20% of CD8+ cells in about an eighth of the roughly 60 patients, and blood and synovial fluid shared several identical CD8+ TCRB sequences. The slight underrepresentation of TRBV07 in patients was not corrected for multiple comparisons.

Genomic DNA underwent TCRB CDR3 sequencing using the immunoSEQ assay. Processing in the source paper ran as follows. Analyses were restricted to productive TCRB rearrangements. Clonality was expressed as a Shannon entropy-based productive clonality index, with each clone defined by a unique TCRB CDR3 sequence. The template counts of each clone relative to the total templates per sample were used to calculate repertoire overlap between two samples. V-gene usage measured by flow cytometry correlated with TCRB sequencing V-gene usage, with a Spearman r of around 0.59. The table was pulled from immuneACCESS by TCRdb, which kept in-frame rearrangements only. Such tables lose some clones; where checked, under half of the loss comes from unresolved V genes, and the rest has no known cause. The V and J calls and clone size were taken over from that table, and D and trimming were inferred from the DNA. The sample table records some 10,000 clones; roughly 70% of these occur just once. Around 40% of the sample goes to the ten largest clones.

Buffy coats from some 21 blood donors served as healthy controls, a group that was about 60% female with a median age of approximately 60 years (range roughly 21-75). Positive magnetic bead selection on an AutoMACS was used to isolate CD4+ and CD8+ cells, with flow cytometry used to check purity. Ficoll-Paque PLUS density gradient separation was used to isolate peripheral blood mononuclear cells. DNA was extracted from CD4-enriched, CD8-enriched or PBMC samples with Nucleospin Tissue or Tissue XS kits and quantified with a Qubit 2.0 fluorometer. The specimen sequenced was CD8+ T cells sorted from blood. The chain is made from TRBV15 and TRBJ2-5; the D call is tentative, TRBD1 or TRBD2, as each matches 5 bases. The receptor comes from a man aged 60 to 75 in good health. The CDR3 region: CATSRDYGGWETQYF. The nucleotide sequence reads as follows: TGTGCCACCAGCAGAGATTATGGGGGTTGGGAGACCCAGTACTTC.